These 10 T cell receptor beta chains share one sample of origin, sequenced in a study of post-analysis software for immune sequencing data. These receptors have no identified antigens. Prepared TCR beta cDNA libraries contained unique molecular identifiers. TCRdb processed the PCR reads anew with MiXCR; each CDR3 protein has one entry. This sample carries 150,000 to 200,000 distinct CDR3 sequences, over 25% of them seen once, and the ten largest clones take 1.5%. Study-wide results and caveats: Relative to controls, patients had about 5 TRBV segments at higher frequency, with TRBV5-6, TRBV5-1 and TRBV20-1 among these.

The sample consisted of blood. These receptor sequences come from a girl between 10 and 17 years old with multiple sclerosis.

Comment on this clonotype: A junction boundary mismatches the germline segment, possibly from a read error. The gene calls are TRBV14 and TRBJ2-3; no definite D call. Germline lookup yields CDR1 SGHDN and CDR2 FVKESK. CDR3 length: 13 amino acids. The CDR3 protein is CASNRILADTRYF. The CDR3 region has the DNA TGTGCCAGCAACCGAATCTTAGCAGATACGCGGTATTTT. Using reference TRBV14 and TRBJ2-3 for the parts outside the CDR3, the full variable domain is EAGVTQFPSHSVIEKGQTVTLRCDPISGHDNLYWYRRVMGKEIKFLLHFVKESKQDESGMPNNRFLAERTGGTYSTLKVQPAELEDSGVYFCASNRILADTRYFGPGTRLTVL.

Details on this clonotype: One base away lies a much larger clone, so this may be a sequencing read error. The rearrangement links TRBV7-9 to TRBJ1-2, with TRBD1 matching 8 bases. The CDR3 is made up of 16 amino acids. Germline assignment: CDR1 SEHNR and CDR2 FQNEAQ (reference sequence). The CDR3 here is CASSLSTGALRYDYTF. CDR3 coding DNA: TGTGCCAGCAGCTTATCGACAGGGGCGCTTCGGTATGACTACACCTTC.

This clonotype appeared a few times. V and J are TRBV7-7 and TRBJ2-7, with no clear D. V was clipped by 1 base and J by 2 bases, with 9 bases between them. The germline V gene has CDR1 SSHAT and CDR2 FNYEAQ (reference sequence). CDR3 length equals 14 residues. In DNA form, the CDR3 reads TGTGCCAGCAGCTTAGGACACGGGCCCTACGAGCAGTACTTC. Translating it yields CASSLGHGPYEQYF. Full variable domain (rest looked up from reference TRBV7-7 and TRBJ2-7): GAGVSQSPRYKVTKRGQDVTLRCDPISSHATLYWYQQALGQGPEFLTYFNYEAQPDKSGLPSDRFSAERPEGSISTLTIQRTEQRDSAMYRCASSLGHGPYEQYFGPGTRLTVT.

A word on this clonotype: Since a much larger clone is just one base distant, this may be a read error. This chain uses TRBV30 with TRBJ2-4, with a weak D call TRBD1 (5 bases). The J call may not be correct, given that the DNA end is closer to TRBJ2-7. Germline V gene lookup returns CDR1 GTSNPN and CDR2 SVGIG (reference sequence). This CDR3 has 12 residues. The chain's CDR3 is CAWGKQVPEQYF. CDR3 bases: TGTGCCTGGGGTAAACAGGTACCCGAGCAGTACTTC.

The chain is built from TRBV19 and TRBJ2-1; 9 bases agree with TRBD1. J was trimmed by 4 bases and V by 6 bases; bases with no gene match: 4. CDR1 LNHDA and CDR2 SQIVND come from the germline V gene (reference sequence). The CDR3 contains 14 residues. CDR3 sequence reads: CASRGQGFYNEQFF. CDR3 coding DNA: TGTGCCAGTAGGGGACAGGGTTTTTACAATGAGCAGTTCTTC.

In its sample, this clonotype was seen a few times. The CDR3 nucleotides read TGTGCCAGCAGCCTAACGACCCAGAACACCGGGGAGCTGTTTTTT. Translating it yields CASSLTTQNTGELFF. The chain links TRBV7-2 to TRBJ2-2, with D hard to call. V was clipped by 5 bases and J by 1 base, with 11 bases between them. CDR1 SGHTA and CDR2 FQGNSA come from the germline V gene. The CDR3 length is 15 residues.

The CDR3 region is CASSDRGAVTDTQYF. CDR3 nucleotides: TGTGCCAGCAGTGATCGGGGGGCGGTCACAGATACGCAGTATTTT. The chain recombines TRBV2 with TRBJ2-3; possibly TRBD2 for D (7 bases). CDR1 and CDR2 (germline): SNHLY, FYNNEI. CDR3 length equals 15 residues. Trimming removed 3 bases from V and 2 bases from J, with 12 bases in between.

This clonotype was seen a handful of times. In nucleotides, the CDR3 is TGTGCCAGCAGCCTGACAGGGCCTAATGAAAAACTGTTTTTT. Protein: CASSLTGPNEKLFF. The V and J genes are TRBV7-9 and TRBJ1-4; 7 bases align to TRBD1. Germline CDR1 SEHNR, CDR2 FQNEAQ (reference sequence). The CDR3 extends over 14 amino acids. V shed 5 bases and J 3 bases; nucleotides not matched to a gene: 3.

This chain uses TRBV18 with TRBJ1-6; no firm D call. Germline CDR1 and CDR2: KGHSH and LQKENI. V was shortened by 2 bases and J by 4 bases, with 9 bases between the two germline ends. There are 15 residues in the CDR3. CDR3 DNA: TGTGCCAGCTCACCAGAGGGCGGATATAATTCACCCCTCCACTTT. Its translation: CASSPEGGYNSPLHF.

This rearrangement joins TRBV28 to TRBJ2-2; D is unresolved. Deletions cut 5 bases from V and 2 bases from J, with 3 bases between. CDR1 is MDHEN and CDR2 is SYDVKM in the germline V gene. The CDR3 sequence is 12 residues long. In DNA, the CDR3 is TGTGCCAGCAGTGTTAACACCGGGGAGCTGTTTTTT. Translation gives CASSVNTGELFF.